The 3 T cell receptor beta chains listed next were all sequenced from one sample in a study of breast tumors, draining lymph nodes, adjacent tissues. Axillary draining lymph nodes of breast cancer patients supplied the node samples. TCRdb fed the multiplex PCR reads into MiXCR, producing one record per CDR3 protein. The sample contains about 130,000 distinct CDR3 sequences, about 20% of which appear only once. Sequencing used axillary lymph node tissue. Source of these receptors: a female donor with breast cancer. Some clones in this sample may be carry-over from other donors' samples.

The table lists this clonotype with many counts. This chain uses TRBV9 with TRBJ2-5; tentative D call: TRBD2 (6 bases). Germline V gene sequence: CDR1 SGDLS, CDR2 YYNGEE. This CDR3 region has 14 residues. Trimming stripped 0 bases from V and 7 bases from J, with 13 bases between. CDR3 loop: CASSVGGTVATQYF. The CDR3 coding sequence is TGTGCCAGCAGCGTAGGCGGGACGGTTGCGACCCAGTACTTC.

The table lists this clonotype with many counts. The rearrangement uses TRBV4-1 and TRBJ2-5, with 8 bases fitting TRBD2. The germline V gene has CDR1 MGHRA and CDR2 YSYEKL. The junction had 7 bases not matched to a gene; V was cut back by 4 bases and J by 0 bases. This CDR3 spans 16 amino acids. The CDR3 reads CASSLLAEINQETQYF. CDR3 in DNA: TGCGCCAGCAGCCTACTAGCGGAAATAAACCAAGAGACCCAGTACTTC.

Concerning this clonotype: A junction boundary mismatches the germline segment, possibly from a read error. This rearrangement joins TRBV28 to TRBJ1-4, with 9 bases identical to TRBD1. The germline CDR1 and CDR2 sequences are MDHEN and SYDVKM. This CDR3 spans 17 amino acids. The CDR3 loop reads CAGSHRGRESGDEKLFF. CDR3 coding DNA: TGTGCCGGCAGTCACAGGGGGCGAGAGTCGGGAGATGAAAAACTGTTTTTT.